This is a list of T cell receptor beta chains from one sample in a study of OX40 agonist ivuxolimab in advanced cancers. Produced via immunoSEQ multiplex PCR; TCRdb's table is partial and in-frame only. In the table there are tens of thousands of clones, 70% to 90% of which are singletons. The specimen was CD4+ or CD8+ T cells sorted from blood, collected in a trial of the OX40 agonist ivuxolimab. These receptors were taken from an adult with an advanced solid tumor such as melanoma, head and neck, liver or kidney cancer. Each CDR3 is given with its conserved first and last residue. The D gene is left open where the match is weak. Clone size is given for some rows only: seen once, a few or many times, or a class if the clone is expanded.

v_gene	d_gene	abundance	j_gene	CDR3aa	CDR3nt
TRBV11-1	.	few	TRBJ1-6	CASSLLQESPLHF	TGTGCCAGCAGCTTATTACAGGAATCACCCCTCCACTTT
TRBV28	.	.	TRBJ1-2	CASSQGTGYEGYGYTF	TGTGCCAGCAGTCAAGGAACAGGGTACGAGGGATACGGCTACACCTTC
TRBV5-4	.	.	TRBJ1-3	CASSFVGDLGNTIYF	TGTGCCAGCAGCTTCGTCGGGGATTTAGGAAACACCATATATTTT
TRBV7-2	.	.	TRBJ2-5	CASSLQGQETQYF	TGTGCCAGCAGCTTACAGGGACAAGAGACCCAGTACTTC
TRBV29-1	.	.	TRBJ1-3	CSVRGKENTIYF	TGCAGCGTTCGGGGGAAGGAGAACACCATATATTTT
TRBV28	.	.	TRBJ1-2	CASSLWGRDYGYTF	TGTGCCAGCAGTTTATGGGGACGGGACTATGGCTACACCTTC
TRBV29-1	.	.	TRBJ1-1	CSVVWENTEAFF	TGCAGCGTTGTCTGGGAGAACACTGAAGCTTTCTTT
TRBV23-1	.	.	TRBJ1-2	CASSLGQARSYGYTF	TGCGCCAGCAGTCTCGGGCAGGCGCGATCCTATGGCTACACCTTC
TRBV30	.	.	TRBJ1-5	CAWNGGDNQPQHF	TGTGCCTGGAATGGTGGGGACAATCAGCCCCAGCATTTT
TRBV28	.	few	TRBJ2-2	CASSLGSVTGELFF	TGTGCCAGCAGTTTGGGGTCAGTCACCGGGGAGCTGTTTTTT
TRBV7-2	.	.	TRBJ2-7	CASSLVAVGNYEQYF	TGTGCCAGCAGCTTAGTTGCAGTGGGTAACTACGAGCAGTACTTC
TRBV5-6	TRBD1	.	TRBJ1-2	CASSPRRGRGGYTF	TGTGCCAGCAGCCCTAGGAGGGGGCGCGGTGGCTACACCTTC
TRBV6-5	TRBD1	.	TRBJ1-1	CASSPQGGTEAFF	TGTGCCAGCAGCCCACAGGGGGGCACTGAAGCTTTCTTT
TRBV4-3	.	few	TRBJ2-3	CASSQVGGQDTQYF	TGCGCCAGCAGCCAAGTTGGGGGCCAAGATACGCAGTATTTT
TRBV7-2	.	.	TRBJ2-3	CASSPWGAIDTQYF	TGTGCCAGCAGCCCATGGGGGGCGATAGATACGCAGTATTTT
TRBV5-1	.	few	TRBJ2-1	CASSLVQYNEQFF	TGCGCCAGCAGCTTGGTACAATACAATGAGCAGTTCTTC
TRBV5-6	.	once	TRBJ2-2	CASTSRGPNTGELFF	TGTGCCAGCACCAGCCGAGGCCCGAACACCGGGGAGCTGTTTTTT
TRBV28	.	.	TRBJ1-6	CASRSPQGANSPLHF	TGTGCCAGCAGATCCCCCCAGGGCGCTAATTCACCCCTCCACTTT
TRBV6-6	.	.	TRBJ2-1	CASSYGAGYEQFF	TGTGCCAGCAGTTACGGCGCGGGGTATGAGCAGTTCTTC
TRBV5-1	.	.	TRBJ1-1	CASSPGEGWATEAFF	TGCGCCAGCAGCCCCGGTGAGGGGTGGGCCACTGAAGCTTTCTTT
TRBV9	TRBD1	once	TRBJ1-2	CASSPRTFDRGGANYGYTF	TGTGCCAGCAGCCCCCGAACCTTCGACAGGGGAGGCGCTAACTATGGCTACACCTTC
TRBV7-9	TRBD1	.	TRBJ1-1	CASSQAGQGAFF	TGTGCCAGCTCTCAGGCGGGACAGGGGGCTTTCTTT
TRBV7-2	TRBD1	medium-sized	TRBJ1-1	CASSADRLNTEAFF	TGTGCCAGCAGCGCGGACAGGTTGAACACTGAAGCTTTCTTT
TRBV7-6	.	.	TRBJ2-1	CASSSDENNEQFF	TGTGCCAGCAGCTCCGACGAGAACAATGAGCAGTTCTTC
TRBV28	TRBD1	few	TRBJ2-7	CASRVQGGRYEQYF	TGTGCCAGCAGGGTACAGGGGGGACGCTACGAGCAGTACTTC
TRBV5-6	.	.	TRBJ2-4	CASSSPAVAKNIQYF	TGTGCCAGCAGCTCACCCGCGGTAGCCAAAAACATTCAGTACTTC
TRBV5-6	.	.	TRBJ1-2	CASSLIRDGMGYTF	TGTGCCAGCAGCTTGATACGGGACGGGATGGGCTACACCTTC
TRBV2	.	.	TRBJ2-7	CASSDRTWDHEQYF	TGTGCCAGCAGTGATCGGACATGGGACCACGAGCAGTACTTC
TRBV5-1	.	.	TRBJ2-5	CASSLGLFQGTQYF	TGCGCCAGCAGCTTAGGGCTGTTCCAAGGGACCCAGTACTTC
TRBV29-1	.	.	TRBJ2-5	CSVGTDQETQYF	TGCAGCGTTGGGACAGACCAAGAGACCCAGTACTTC
TRBV4-1	TRBD2	.	TRBJ2-1	CASSQDPSGGARNEQFF	TGCGCCAGCAGCCAGGACCCTAGCGGGGGGGCGCGGAATGAGCAGTTCTTC
TRBV29-1	.	.	TRBJ2-5	CSVDGQSFQETQYF	TGCAGCGTTGATGGACAGTCCTTCCAAGAGACCCAGTACTTC
TRBV4-1	.	.	TRBJ2-5	CASSPTDFWGETQYF	TGCGCCAGCAGCCCTACCGACTTTTGGGGGGAGACCCAGTACTTC
TRBV7-2	.	.	TRBJ1-5	CASSLGGNNQPQHF	TGTGCCAGCAGCTTAGGGGGGAACAATCAGCCCCAGCATTTT
TRBV11-3	.	.	TRBJ2-7	CASSSDSRTSYEQYF	TGTGCCAGCAGCTCAGACAGCCGGACCTCCTACGAGCAGTACTTC
TRBV18	.	.	TRBJ1-4	CASSPPFEGSVKLFF	TGTGCCAGCTCACCACCATTCGAGGGTTCAGTAAAACTGTTTTTT
TRBV5-1	TRBD1	few	TRBJ2-5	CASSLEGTVQETQYF	TGCGCCAGCAGCTTGGAGGGGACAGTCCAAGAGACCCAGTACTTC
TRBV5-6	.	.	TRBJ2-7	CASSRAAIPHRGLF	TGTGCCAGCAGCCGGGCCGCAATTCCTCATAGGGGCCTCTTC
TRBV6-5	.	.	TRBJ2-7	CASSYSNGPYEQYF	TGTGCCAGCAGTTACTCGAACGGTCCCTACGAGCAGTACTTC
TRBV4-2	.	.	TRBJ2-4	CASSQLTGLDKNIQYF	TGTGCCAGCAGCCAACTTACAGGGTTAGACAAAAACATTCAGTACTTC
TRBV7-9	.	few	TRBJ1-3	CASSLAMRGNTIYF	TGTGCCAGCAGCTTAGCAATGCGGGGAAACACCATATATTTT
TRBV5-8	.	.	TRBJ1-4	CASSLDPDEKLFF	TGTGCCAGCAGCTTGGACCCGGATGAAAAACTGTTTTTT
TRBV18	TRBD2	.	TRBJ2-7	CASSLTSGRPYEQYF	TGTGCCAGCTCATTGACTAGCGGGAGGCCCTACGAGCAGTACTTC
TRBV6-5	.	.	TRBJ2-2	CASSSGFTGELFF	TGTGCCAGCAGTTCAGGGTTCACCGGGGAGCTGTTTTTT
TRBV14	.	.	TRBJ2-5	CASSQTSQETQYF	TGTGCCAGCAGCCAGACATCCCAAGAGACCCAGTACTTC
TRBV18	TRBD1	.	TRBJ1-6	CASSRDRNNSPLHF	TGTGCCAGCTCAAGGGACAGAAATAATTCACCCCTCCACTTT
TRBV5-1	.	.	TRBJ1-1	CASSLEWGMNTEAFF	TGCGCCAGCAGCTTGGAATGGGGGATGAACACTGAAGCTTTCTTT
TRBV30	.	once	TRBJ1-3	CAWSGITNTIYF	TGTGCCTGGAGTGGCATCACCAACACCATATATTTT
TRBV30	.	.	TRBJ2-5	CAWSKKGGWETQYF	TGTGCCTGGAGTAAGAAGGGGGGATGGGAGACCCAGTACTTC
TRBV6-1	TRBD1	.	TRBJ1-4	CASSGQGAGEKLFF	TGTGCCAGCAGTGGACAGGGGGCTGGTGAAAAACTGTTTTTT
TRBV18	TRBD2	.	TRBJ2-5	CASSRGLAQQETQYF	TGTGCCAGCTCACGGGGACTAGCGCAACAAGAGACCCAGTACTTC
TRBV14	.	.	TRBJ2-5	CASSQVATEETQYF	TGTGCCAGCAGCCAAGTTGCGACAGAAGAGACCCAGTACTTC
TRBV19	TRBD2	.	TRBJ2-7	CASKRAAGGSYEQYF	TGTGCCAGTAAACGGGCGGCGGGGGGGTCCTACGAGCAGTACTTC
TRBV7-8	TRBD1	.	TRBJ2-7	CASSPGQGSEQYF	TGTGCCAGCAGTCCGGGACAGGGGAGCGAGCAGTACTTC
TRBV19	TRBD1	few	TRBJ1-2	CASVSTLPGGGHGYTF	TGTGCCAGCGTGTCGACTCTTCCAGGGGGCGGACATGGCTACACCTTC
TRBV30	TRBD1	once	TRBJ1-5	CAWSKKQGDRNQPQHF	TGTGCCTGGAGTAAGAAACAGGGGGATAGGAATCAGCCCCAGCATTTT
TRBV7-2	.	once	TRBJ1-1	CASSLAGTQMGTEAFF	TGTGCCAGCAGCTTGGCCGGGACTCAGATGGGCACTGAAGCTTTCTTT
TRBV18	.	.	TRBJ2-7	CASAGQALYEQYF	TGTGCCAGCGCCGGGCAGGCCCTCTACGAGCAGTACTTC
TRBV7-8	.	.	TRBJ2-2	CASSSAGAGAGGELFF	TGTGCCAGCAGCTCCGCGGGGGCGGGGGCCGGCGGGGAGCTGTTTTTT